The 2 T cell receptor beta chains reported below all come from one sample, sequenced in a study of T cells in Graves' hyperthyroidism and ophthalmopathy. There were TCR beta CDR3 regions amplified from RNA transcripts. An initial round of RT-PCR targeting the TCR CDR3 relied on the HTBI primer set. TCRdb re-analysed the multiplex PCR reads in MiXCR, keeping a single row per CDR3 protein. The table shows approximately 410,000 distinct CDR3 sequences, with roughly 13% occurring only once. Sequencing input: blood. The source of these receptors is a woman aged 18-29 years with Graves' hyperthyroidism.

The J gene is TRBJ2-7, the V gene TRBV6-5; TRBD2 agrees at 14 bases. CDR3 size: 16 residues. In germline, CDR1 is MNHEY, CDR2 SVGAGI. The junction had 3 bases not matched to a gene; V was cut back by 0 bases and J by 5 bases. CDR3 sequence (DNA): TGTGCCAGCAGTTACTCGACTAGCGGGAGGGCCAACGAGCAGTACTTC. Translated, it gives CASSYSTSGRANEQYF.

The chain recombines TRBV14 with TRBJ2-2; TRBD1 might be the D (6 bases). Trimming took off 4 bases at V and 2 bases at J, with 14 bases between the two ends. Germline assignment: CDR1 SGHDN and CDR2 FVKESK. The CDR3 is made up of 16 amino acids. CDR3 in amino acids: CASSRFLDRNTGELFF. Here the CDR3 DNA reads TGTGCCAGCAGCCGTTTTTTGGACAGAAACACCGGGGAGCTGTTTTTT.